The clone carrying this TCR beta chain was recorded at least ten times. TCRdb recomputed calls from the PCR reads with MiXCR, one row per CDR3 protein. The sample records about 640,000 distinct CDR3 sequences, about 20% being singletons. This CDR3 has 16 amino acids. Germline CDR1 MGHRA, CDR2 YSYEKL. The J segment lost 3 bases and the V segment lost 1 base, leaving 4 bases of the junction unmatched. These data originate in a study of molecular identifiers for immune sequencing clone quantification. The chain employs TRBV4-1 and TRBJ2-2, with 8 bases lining up with TRBD1. The receptor comes from a human donor in good health. Some libraries in this study had Jurkat cell RNA spiked in. Sequenced sample: naive CD8+ T cells from blood, with Jurkat cell RNA spiked in. Subset of the sample: FACS-sorted CD8+CD4-CCR7+CD45RA+ naive T cells. The CDR3 DNA reads as TGCGCCAGCAGCCAAGGACAGGGGCTCTACACCGGGGAGCTGTTTTTT. This translates into CASSQGQGLYTGELFF.